Following are 20 T cell receptor beta chains from one sample sequenced in a study of blood T cell repertoires in COVID-19. TCRdb keeps only in-frame clones here, not all; method: immunoSEQ multiplex PCR. The sample records about 270,000 clones, around 86% being singletons. Sequences were obtained from peripheral blood. Source of these receptors: a human donor in a cohort sampled during active COVID-19.

The sample holds a few counts of this clone. J is TRBJ2-7 and V is TRBV6-2 or TRBV6-3; D gene unclear. The germline V gene has CDR1 MNHEY and CDR2 SVGEGT. The CDR3 contains 15 residues. Trimming took 4 bases from V and 0 from J, leaving 13 bases between them. CDR3 sequence reads: CASSLADSSSYEQYF. CDR3 DNA: TGTGCCAGCAGTTTGGCTGACTCGAGCTCCTACGAGCAGTACTTC.

V usage is TRBV7-9 and J usage is TRBJ2-7; tentatively, D is TRBD1 (6 bases). This CDR3 contains 14 residues. Trimming shortened V by 1 base and J by 3 bases, and 10 bases separated the two germline ends. The V gene's germline CDR1 is SEHNR and CDR2 FQNEAQ (reference sequence). This CDR3 is CASSLGQGNYEQYF. CDR3 DNA: TGTGCCAGCAGCTTAGGGCAGGGGAACTACGAGCAGTACTTC.

The genes are TRBV7-6 and TRBJ1-2; perhaps TRBD1 as D (6 bases). Germline CDR1 SGHVS, CDR2 FNYEAQ. The CDR3 is made up of 13 amino acids. V lost 0 bases, J lost 6 bases, and 8 bases lay in between. Written as DNA, the CDR3 is TGTGCCAGCAGCTTAGCAGGGGGTAATGGCTACACCTTC. It is translated as CASSLAGGNGYTF.

The chain carries TRBV7-3 and TRBJ2-7, with 7 bases aligning to TRBD2. Per germline, CDR1 SGHTA and CDR2 FQGTGA. V was clipped by 5 bases and J by 5 bases; unmatched bases: 12. The CDR3 runs to 15 residues. CDR3 loop: CASSLTGDYMNEQYF. CDR3 coding DNA: TGTGCCAGCAGCCTGACGGGGGACTACATGAACGAGCAGTACTTC. Filled out from reference TRBV7-3 and TRBJ2-7, the complete variable domain reads GAGVSQTPSNKVTEKGKYVELRCDPISGHTALYWYRQSLGQGPEFLIYFQGTGAADDSGLPNDRFFAVRPEGSVSTLKIQRTERGDSAVYLCASSLTGDYMNEQYFGPGTRLTVT.

The gene calls are TRBV6-5 and TRBJ1-2; the D gene is possibly TRBD1 (5 bases). The germline V gene has CDR1 MNHEY and CDR2 SVGAGI. V was clipped by 5 bases and J by 8 bases, with 18 bases between them. The CDR3 is made up of 14 amino acids. CDR3 DNA sequence: TGTGCCAGCAGTACGAACAGGATAATGTTAGGCTACACCTTC. Its translation is CASSTNRIMLGYTF.

This clone was seen just once. This rearrangement joins TRBV2 to TRBJ2-1; 8 nucleotides line up with TRBD2. This CDR3 has 13 residues. Germline-derived CDR1 and CDR2 are SNHLY and FYNNEI. V lost 6 bases, J lost 3 bases, and 1 base stayed unmatched. This CDR3 reads CASRREVYNEQFF. CDR3 bases: TGTGCCAGCAGGCGGGAGGTCTACAATGAGCAGTTCTTC.

There are a few counts of this clone. The chain carries TRBV5-1 and TRBJ2-7, with TRBD2 matching 11 bases. CDR3 size: 14 residues. CDR1 is SGHRS, CDR2 YFSETQ, per germline. V lost 2 bases to trimming and J lost 6 bases; unmatched junction nucleotides: 4. The CDR3 loop is CASSFTSGSLEQYF. The CDR3 nucleotides are TGCGCCAGCAGCTTCACTAGCGGGAGCCTCGAGCAGTACTTC.

The count of this clone is one. The chain has TRBV5-1 and TRBJ1-2; 11 nucleotides agree with TRBD1. Germline CDR1 is SGHRS and CDR2 is YFSETQ. The CDR3 spans 16 residues. J lost 2 bases, V lost 3 bases, and 6 bases had no gene match. The CDR3 loop is CASSSRGQGANYGYTF. DNA for the CDR3: TGCGCCAGCAGCTCCCGAGGACAGGGGGCAAACTATGGCTACACCTTC.

As DNA, the CDR3 is TGTGCCAGCAGCCAATTAGGGGCAGAAGCTTTCTTT. This sequence encodes CASSQLGAEAFF. This chain links TRBV3-1 (or the pseudogene TRBV3-2) with TRBJ1-1; a weak D match, TRBD1 (5 bases). V was cut by 2 bases and J by 8 bases, with 9 bases left in between. The V gene's germline CDR1 is LGHDT and CDR2 YNNKEL (reference sequence). This CDR3 is built from 12 residues.

This chain uses TRBV3-1 (or the pseudogene TRBV3-2) with TRBJ2-2; no clear D gene. CDR3 length: 11 amino acids. With 7 bases removed from V and 5 bases from J, the gap between germline ends came to 5 bases. CDR1 is LGHDT and CDR2 is YNNKEL in the germline V gene (reference sequence). CDR3 loop: CASTMTGELFF. CDR3 nucleotide sequence: TGTGCCAGCACTATGACCGGGGAGCTGTTTTTT.

The rearrangement joins TRBV9 to TRBJ1-1; 10 bases map to TRBD1. Germline V gene data show CDR1 as SGDLS and CDR2 as YYNGEE. With V trimmed by 0 bases and J by 0 bases, 5 bases remained unmatched. The CDR3 length is 17 residues. CDR3: CASSVVTGGWMNTEAFF. CDR3 bases: TGTGCCAGCAGCGTAGTGACAGGGGGCTGGATGAACACTGAAGCTTTCTTT.

The chain uses TRBV28 and TRBJ2-1; tentative D call: TRBD1 (6 bases). Germline CDR1 is MDHEN and CDR2 is SYDVKM. The ends were cut back, 3 bases at V and 7 bases at J, with 10 bases in the middle. This CDR3 comprises 13 residues. The CDR3 region is CASSLDSPNEQFF. The CDR3 bases are TGTGCCAGCAGTTTGGACAGCCCTAATGAGCAGTTCTTC.

The chain has TRBV30 and TRBJ2-3, with unresolved D. CDR1 and CDR2 from the germline V gene are GTSNPN and SVGIG (reference sequence). V was trimmed by 0 bases and J by 2 bases, leaving 9 bases between them. The CDR3 is made up of 14 amino acids. The CDR3 bases are TGTGCCTGGAGTGTCGGCGGAGCCACAGATACGCAGTATTTT. This codes for CAWSVGGATDTQYF.

This clone was found a few times. The V call is TRBV5-1, the J call TRBJ2-1, with 10 bases fitting TRBD2. The CDR3 length is 17 residues. Germline V gene sequence: CDR1 SGHRS, CDR2 YFSETQ. The V and J ends lost 3 bases and 0 bases, in that order; junction bases with no gene match: 6. CDR3 DNA: TGCGCCAGCAGCTACGGACTAGCGGCGAGCTCCTACAATGAGCAGTTCTTC. Protein sequence: CASSYGLAASSYNEQFF.

The V gene is TRBV6-4, the J gene TRBJ1-2; TRBD1 is a possible D gene (6 bases). The CDR3 is 14 amino acids. Trimming took 4 bases from V and 6 from J, leaving 15 bases between them. The germline gives CDR1 MRHNA, CDR2 SNTAGT. The CDR3 region is CASSALDSGNGYTF. CDR3 DNA: TGTGCCAGCAGTGCCCTGGACAGCGGTAATGGCTACACCTTC.

The V gene is TRBV4-1, the J gene TRBJ1-4; 10 nucleotides match TRBD1. Germline V gives CDR1 MGHRA, CDR2 YSYEKL. Trimming removed 3 bases from V and 8 bases from J; junction bases left unmatched: 9. The CDR3 sequence is 16 residues long. The CDR3 sequence is CASSQTGGQGYEKLFF. The CDR3, as DNA: TGCGCCAGCAGCCAGACGGGGGGACAGGGGTACGAAAAACTGTTTTTT.

This rearrangement joins TRBV6-5 to TRBJ2-2, with 8 bases aligning to TRBD1. V shed 6 bases and J 4 bases; nucleotides not matched to a gene: 7. The CDR3 consists of 15 residues. Germline values: CDR1 MNHEY, CDR2 SVGAGI. CDR3 in amino acids: CASRKETGVTGELFF. Written as DNA, the CDR3 is TGTGCCAGCAGAAAGGAGACAGGGGTCACCGGGGAGCTGTTTTTT.

The rearrangement joins TRBV5-1 to TRBJ2-7, with a possible D match to TRBD2 (7 bases). Germline values: CDR1 SGHRS, CDR2 YFSETQ. Trimming pared 2 bases from V and 2 bases from J, leaving 23 bases between. CDR3 length equals 18 residues. The CDR3 DNA is TGCGCCAGCAGCTTATCGGTCGTGGGGGGGCGCAGCCCCTACGAGCAGTACTTC. Amino acids: CASSLSVVGGRSPYEQYF.

V and J are TRBV10-2 and TRBJ2-1; TRBD2 matches 15 bases. CDR3 size: 16 residues. Germline V gives CDR1 WSHSY, CDR2 SAAADI. With V trimmed by 8 bases and J by 7 bases, 9 bases remained unmatched. Written as DNA, the CDR3 is TGCGCCAGCTCCCCCGGGACTAGCGGGAGGAGGAATGAGCAGTTCTTC. This gives the protein CASSPGTSGRRNEQFF.

This chain joins TRBV11-3 and TRBJ1-5; D is unresolved. Trimming took 5 bases from V and 8 from J, leaving 13 bases between them. Germline assignment: CDR1 SGHNT and CDR2 YENEEA. CDR3 length: 13 residues. CDR3 protein: CASSPPRCEPQHF. The CDR3, as DNA: TGTGCCAGCAGCCCCCCCCGGTGTGAGCCCCAGCATTTT.